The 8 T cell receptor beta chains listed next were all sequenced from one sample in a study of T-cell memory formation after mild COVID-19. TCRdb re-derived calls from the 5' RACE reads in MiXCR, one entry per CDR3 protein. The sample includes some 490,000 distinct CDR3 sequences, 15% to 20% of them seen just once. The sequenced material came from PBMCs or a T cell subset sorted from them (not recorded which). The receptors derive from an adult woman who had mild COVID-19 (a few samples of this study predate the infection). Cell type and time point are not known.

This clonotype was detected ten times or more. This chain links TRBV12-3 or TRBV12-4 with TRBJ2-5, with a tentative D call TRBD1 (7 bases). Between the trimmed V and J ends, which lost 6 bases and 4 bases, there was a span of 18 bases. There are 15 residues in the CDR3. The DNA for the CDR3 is TGTGCCAGCAGGCGCCAGGGGGGACAGTCAGAGACCCAGTACTTC. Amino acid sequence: CASRRQGGQSETQYF.

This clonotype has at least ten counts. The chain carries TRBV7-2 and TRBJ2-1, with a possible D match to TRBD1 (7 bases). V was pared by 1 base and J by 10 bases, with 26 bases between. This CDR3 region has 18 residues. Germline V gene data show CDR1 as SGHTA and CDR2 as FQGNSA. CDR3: CASSLEIFGGAGGREQFF. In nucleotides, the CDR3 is TGTGCCAGCAGCTTAGAGATTTTTGGCGGGGCAGGGGGGAGAGAGCAGTTCTTC. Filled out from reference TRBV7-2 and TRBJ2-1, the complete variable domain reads GAGVSQSPSNKVTEKGKDVELRCDPISGHTALYWYRQSLGQGLEFLIYFQGNSAPDKSGLPSDRFSAERTGGSVSTLTIQRTQQEDSAVYLCASSLEIFGGAGGREQFFGPGTRLTVL.

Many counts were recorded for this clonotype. CDR3 amino acids: CSAPSGAGSYNEQFF. CDR3 nucleotide sequence: TGCAGTGCTCCCAGCGGGGCGGGCTCCTACAATGAGCAGTTCTTC. The rearrangement uses TRBV20-1 and TRBJ2-1; TRBD2 matches at 7 bases. Trimming at V came to 5 bases and at J to 0 bases, leaving 7 bases not matched to a gene. CDR3 size: 15 residues. Germline lookup yields CDR1 DFQATT and CDR2 SNEGSKA (reference sequence).

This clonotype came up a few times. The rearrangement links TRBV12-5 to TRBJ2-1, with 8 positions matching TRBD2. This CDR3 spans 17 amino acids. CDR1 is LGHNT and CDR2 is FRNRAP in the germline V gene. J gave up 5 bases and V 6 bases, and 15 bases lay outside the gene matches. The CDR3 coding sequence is TGTGCTAGTGGGCCCGGGGTAGCGGGATGGGCGGACAATGAGCAGTTCTTC. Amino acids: CASGPGVAGWADNEQFF.

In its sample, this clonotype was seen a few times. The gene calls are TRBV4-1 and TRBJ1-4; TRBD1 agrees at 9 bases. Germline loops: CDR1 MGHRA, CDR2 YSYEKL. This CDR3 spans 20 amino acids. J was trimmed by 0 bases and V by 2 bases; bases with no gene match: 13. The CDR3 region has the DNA TGCGCCAGCAGCCAACCTGCCGGGACAGGGAGCCTCTCAACTAATGAAAAACTGTTTTTT. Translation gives CASSQPAGTGSLSTNEKLFF.

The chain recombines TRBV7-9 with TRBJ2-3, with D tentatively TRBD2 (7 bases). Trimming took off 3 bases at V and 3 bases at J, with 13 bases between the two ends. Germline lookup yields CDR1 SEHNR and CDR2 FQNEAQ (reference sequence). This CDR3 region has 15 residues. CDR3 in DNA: TGTGCCAGCAGCTTTGGGGGGGGGACAACAGATACGCAGTATTTT. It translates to CASSFGGGTTDTQYF.

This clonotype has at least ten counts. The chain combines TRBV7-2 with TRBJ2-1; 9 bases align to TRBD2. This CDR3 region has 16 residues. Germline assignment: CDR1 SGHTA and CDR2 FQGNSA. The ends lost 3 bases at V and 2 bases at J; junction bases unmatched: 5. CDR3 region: CASSFVGGGAYNEQFF. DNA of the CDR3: TGTGCCAGCAGCTTTGTCGGCGGGGGGGCCTACAATGAGCAGTTCTTC. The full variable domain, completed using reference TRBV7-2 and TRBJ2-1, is GAGVSQSPSNKVTEKGKDVELRCDPISGHTALYWYRQSLGQGLEFLIYFQGNSAPDKSGLPSDRFSAERTGGSVSTLTIQRTQQEDSAVYLCASSFVGGGAYNEQFFGPGTRLTVL.

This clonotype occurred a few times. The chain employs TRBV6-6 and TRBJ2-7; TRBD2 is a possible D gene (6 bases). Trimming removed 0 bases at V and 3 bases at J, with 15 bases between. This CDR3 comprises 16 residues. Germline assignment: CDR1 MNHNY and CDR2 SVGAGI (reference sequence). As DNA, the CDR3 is TGTGCCAGCAGTTACTCTCGGGCGGGAACGGTCTACGAGCAGTACTTC. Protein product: CASSYSRAGTVYEQYF.